This is a list of T cell receptor beta chains from one sample in a study of CD8 T cells in Susac syndrome. From the immunoSEQ multiplex PCR reads, TCRdb called clonotypes with MiXCR, one entry per CDR3 protein. This table holds tens of thousands of distinct CDR3 sequences, around 94% found once. The sequencing input was CD8+ T cells from PBMCs. The receptors here all came from a human donor in good health. The CDR3 runs from the conserved cysteine through the conserved F or W. Fields, in order: clone size, D gene, V gene, J gene, CDR3 protein, CDR3 DNA. D genes are given only for firm matches. Clone size is stated in some rows and not others, as once, few, many or a class when expanded.

.	.	TRBV27	TRBJ1-1	CASSSQGGTEAFF	TGTGCCAGCAGTTCCCAGGGAGGCACTGAAGCTTTCTTT
.	TRBD1	TRBV20-1	TRBJ1-2	CSAEGQGHYGYTF	TGCAGTGCCGAGGGACAGGGCCACTATGGCTACACCTTC
once	.	TRBV2	TRBJ1-1	CASSDRGPNTEAFF	TGTGCCAGCAGTGACCGGGGACCGAACACTGAAGCTTTCTTT
once	.	TRBV11-2	TRBJ2-2	CASHQAAVLFF	TGTGCCAGTCACCAGGCCGCGGTGCTGTTTTTT
.	.	TRBV7-2	TRBJ2-7	CASSFRDNPPFGQYF	TGTGCCAGCAGCTTCCGGGACAACCCCCCCTTCGGGCAGTACTTC
.	.	TRBV27	TRBJ1-5	CASSQGVNQPQHF	TGTGCCAGCAGCCAGGGCGTAAATCAGCCCCAGCATTTT
.	TRBD2	TRBV9	TRBJ2-5	CASSAELSGRRETQYF	TGTGCCAGCAGCGCCGAACTTAGCGGGCGACGGGAGACCCAGTACTTC
.	.	TRBV11-2	TRBJ2-1	CASSLDRASDNEQFF	TGTGCCAGCAGCTTAGATAGGGCTAGCGACAATGAGCAGTTCTTC
.	.	TRBV6-5	TRBJ2-2	CASSYFSGFTGELFF	TGTGCCAGCAGTTACTTTTCAGGGTTCACCGGGGAGCTGTTTTTT
.	TRBD1	TRBV5-4	TRBJ2-3	CASSTDRGRPDTQYF	TGTGCCAGCAGTACGGACAGGGGGCGGCCAGATACGCAGTATTTT
.	.	TRBV29-1	TRBJ2-5	CSLEGDCLGETQYF	TGCAGCCTCGAAGGTGATTGTTTAGGAGAGACCCAGTACTTC
.	.	TRBV5-4	TRBJ1-2	CASSGSYGYTF	TGTGCCAGCAGCGGGAGCTATGGCTACACCTTC
.	.	TRBV7-8	TRBJ2-7	CASSSGLLDEQYF	TGTGCCAGCAGCTCGGGACTGCTTGACGAGCAGTACTTC
.	TRBD1	TRBV6-6	TRBJ1-2	CASSYAGAGGYGYTF	TGTGCCAGCAGTTACGCCGGGGCAGGGGGCTATGGCTACACCTTC
.	.	TRBV4-1	TRBJ2-7	CASSQDRTGSYEQYF	TGCGCCAGCAGCCAAGATAGAACAGGGTCCTACGAGCAGTACTTC
.	.	TRBV7-6	TRBJ2-7	CASSLARVAEQYF	TGTGCCAGCAGCTTAGCGCGAGTCGCCGAGCAGTACTTC
.	TRBD1	TRBV15	TRBJ1-1	CATSPGQGFEAFF	TGTGCCACCAGCCCGGGACAGGGTTTTGAAGCTTTCTTT
.	.	TRBV27	TRBJ1-6	CASTRLAYNSPLHF	TGTGCCAGCACAAGGCTTGCCTATAATTCACCCCTCCACTTT
.	TRBD1	TRBV11-2	TRBJ2-7	CASSLGTEYEQYF	TGTGCCAGCAGCTTGGGGACAGAATACGAGCAGTACTTC
.	.	TRBV13	TRBJ2-5	CASSPDGTEKETQYF	TGTGCCAGCAGCCCCGACGGGACGGAGAAAGAGACCCAGTACTTC
.	TRBD1	TRBV4-1	TRBJ2-5	CASSQVRGETQYF	TGCGCCAGCAGCCAGGTCAGGGGGGAGACCCAGTACTTC
.	.	TRBV10-3	TRBJ2-7	CAISGPSGTSLTYEQYF	TGTGCCATCAGTGGTCCTTCCGGGACAAGCTTAACCTACGAGCAGTACTTC
.	TRBD2	TRBV7-7	TRBJ2-1	CASSSRAGTSANEQFF	TGTGCTAGCAGCTCCCGAGCGGGAACAAGCGCCAATGAGCAGTTCTTC
few	.	TRBV12-3/TRBV12-4	TRBJ1-5	CASSLGQPQHF	TGTGCCAGCAGTTTAGGTCAGCCCCAGCATTTT
.	.	TRBV7-8	TRBJ2-1	CASSSRPARYNEQFF	TGTGCCAGCAGCTCCCGTCCAGCGCGTTACAATGAGCAGTTCTTC
.	.	TRBV20-1	TRBJ1-2	CSARGKDQDGYTF	TGCAGTGCTAGAGGCAAGGACCAGGATGGCTACACCTTC
.	.	TRBV5-4	TRBJ1-2	CASSFGISNYGYTF	TGTGCCAGCAGCTTTGGGATTTCTAACTATGGCTACACCTTC
.	TRBD1	TRBV9	TRBJ2-2	CASSGGQGAAGELFF	TGTGCCAGCAGCGGGGGACAGGGGGCAGCCGGGGAGCTGTTTTTT
.	.	TRBV7-9	TRBJ1-3	CASSWADSGSGNTIYF	TGTGCCAGCAGCTGGGCGGACTCCGGCTCTGGAAACACCATATATTTT
.	.	TRBV7-8	TRBJ2-5	CASSLAQWRSQETQYF	TGTGCCAGCAGCTTAGCGCAGTGGCGGTCCCAAGAGACCCAGTACTTC
.	TRBD2	TRBV7-2	TRBJ2-7	CASSPTSGGSYEQYF	TGTGCCAGCAGCCCGACTAGCGGGGGATCCTACGAGCAGTACTTC
few	.	TRBV20-1	TRBJ2-1	CSASQGNEQFF	TGCAGTGCTAGTCAAGGCAATGAGCAGTTCTTC
.	.	TRBV7-9	TRBJ1-2	CASSPFSYGYTF	TGTGCCAGCAGCCCCTTTAGTTATGGCTACACCTTC
.	.	TRBV5-1	TRBJ2-3	CASRVTWLDPADTQYF	TGCGCCAGCAGAGTTACTTGGCTCGACCCTGCAGATACGCAGTATTTT
.	TRBD1	TRBV20-1	TRBJ1-5	CSARQGAQSQPQHF	TGCAGTGCTAGGCAGGGGGCCCAAAGCCAGCCCCAGCATTTT
.	.	TRBV20-1	TRBJ2-1	CSARNNEQFF	TGCAGTGCTAGGAACAATGAGCAGTTCTTC
.	TRBD1	TRBV7-2	TRBJ1-2	CASSHFGTDNYGYTF	TGTGCCAGCAGCCATTTCGGGACAGATAACTATGGCTACACCTTC
.	TRBD1	TRBV29-1	TRBJ2-1	CSGWTGSNEQFF	TGCAGCGGGTGGACAGGTAGCAATGAGCAGTTCTTC
.	TRBD1	TRBV27	TRBJ2-2	CASSLYPGQGTNTGELFF	TGTGCCAGCAGTTTATACCCGGGACAGGGGACGAACACCGGGGAGCTGTTTTTT
.	.	TRBV27	TRBJ2-5	CASSLPGRGTQYF	TGTGCCAGCAGTTTACCGGGGCGAGGGACCCAGTACTTC
.	.	TRBV9	TRBJ2-7	CASSVLGGASYEQYF	TGTGCCAGCAGCGTACTTGGCGGGGCATCCTACGAGCAGTACTTC
.	.	TRBV10-3	TRBJ1-1	CAIRETGDVTEAFF	TGTGCCATCAGAGAAACCGGGGATGTCACTGAAGCTTTCTTT
.	.	TRBV27	TRBJ2-1	CASSSGGSYNEQFF	TGTGCCAGCAGTTCCGGGGGATCCTACAATGAGCAGTTCTTC